Shown below are 10 T cell receptor beta chains from a single sample sequenced in a study of immune evolution from preneoplasia to lung adenocarcinoma. Profiling relied on immunoSEQ multiplex PCR, and the TCRdb table lists in-frame clones only, not all of them. This sample has roughly 4,800 clones, with around four fifths found just once. Sequenced sample: FFPE adjacent normal lung tissue. The receptors were gathered from a donor of 70 years or more with lung adenocarcinoma.

The chain has TRBV11-3 and TRBJ2-1; D uncertain. V shed 3 bases and J shed 1 base, with 4 bases lying between them. Germline V gene sequence: CDR1 SGHNT, CDR2 YENEEA. The CDR3 loop spans 13 amino acids. The CDR3 region is CASSFDSYNEQFF. In nucleotides, the CDR3 is TGTGCCAGCAGCTTCGATTCCTACAATGAGCAGTTCTTC. The whole variable domain, filled in from reference TRBV11-3 and TRBJ2-1, reads EAGVVQSPRYKIIEKKQPVAFWCNPISGHNTLYWYLQNLGQGPELLIRYENEEAVDDSQLPKDRFSAERLKGVDSTLKIQPAELGDSAVYLCASSFDSYNEQFFGPGTRLTVL.

V usage is TRBV7-8 and J usage is TRBJ2-7; D may be TRBD1 (6 bases). CDR1 is SGHVS and CDR2 is FQNEAQ in the germline V gene. The V gene lost 5 bases and the J gene lost 5 bases, with 13 bases spanning the gap. This CDR3 contains 13 residues. In nucleotides, the CDR3 is TGTGCCAGCAGCGCACCTAGGACAGACGAGCAGTACTTC. It specifies CASSAPRTDEQYF.

The chain recombines TRBV9 with TRBJ1-3; possible D gene TRBD1, 5 bases. Between the trimmed V and J ends, which lost 0 bases and 4 bases, there was a span of 11 bases. There are 15 residues in the CDR3. Looked up from germline, CDR1 is SGDLS and CDR2 is YYNGEE. The DNA of the CDR3 is TGTGCCAGCAGCGTAGAGGAGGGGTCCGGAAACACCATATATTTT. Amino acid sequence: CASSVEEGSGNTIYF. The full variable domain, with the rest looked up from reference TRBV9 and TRBJ1-3, is DSGVTQTPKHLITATGQRVTLRCSPRSGDLSVYWYQQSLDQGLQFLIQYYNGEERAKGNILERFSAQQFPDLHSELNLSSLELGDSALYFCASSVEEGSGNTIYFGEGSWLTVV.

V usage is TRBV29-1 and J usage is TRBJ1-3, with a weak D call TRBD1 (6 bases). Germline-derived CDR1 and CDR2 are SQVTM and ANQGSEA. Trimming left V 5 bases short and J 4 bases short, with 15 bases between. The CDR3 runs 14 residues. The CDR3 sequence: CSVSDRNEGNTIYF. The CDR3 DNA reads TGCAGCGTTTCTGACAGGAACGAAGGAAACACCATATATTTT. Using reference TRBV29-1 and TRBJ1-3 for the parts outside the CDR3, the full variable domain is SAVISQKPSRDICQRGTSLTIQCQVDSQVTMMFWYRQQPGQSLTLIATANQGSEATYESGFVIDKFPISRPNLTFSTLTVSNMSPEDSSIYLCSVSDRNEGNTIYFGEGSWLTVV.

The CDR3 region is CSVGDPDPRDTEAFF. The CDR3 DNA follows: TGCAGCGTTGGAGATCCTGACCCCCGGGACACTGAAGCTTTCTTT. The chain links TRBV29-1 to TRBJ1-1; D unclear. Germline assignment: CDR1 SQVTM and CDR2 ANQGSEA. The ends were cut back, 4 bases at V and 3 bases at J, with 18 bases in the middle. The CDR3 is made up of 15 amino acids.

The rearrangement joins TRBV9 to TRBJ1-3, with a possible D match to TRBD1 (5 bases). CDR3 length equals 15 residues. Trimming took off 3 bases at V and 0 bases at J, with 10 bases between the two ends. Germline-derived CDR1 and CDR2 are SGDLS and YYNGEE. The CDR3 loop reads CASSEGHFSGNTIYF. The CDR3 DNA is TGTGCCAGCAGCGAAGGACATTTCTCTGGAAACACCATATATTTT.

This chain connects TRBV28 to TRBJ1-2; D is unclear. The CDR3 runs 9 residues. V was clipped by 9 bases and J by 3 bases, with 2 bases between them. Germline lookup yields CDR1 MDHEN and CDR2 SYDVKM. In DNA, the CDR3 is TGTGCCAGACACTATGGCTACACCTTC. This sequence encodes CARHYGYTF.

The rearrangement links TRBV11-2 to TRBJ2-2; D possibly corresponds to TRBD1 (6 bases). The CDR3 has 15 residues. CDR1 is SGHAT and CDR2 is FQNNGV in the germline V gene. V shed 6 bases and J shed 1 base, with 12 bases lying between them. The CDR3 DNA reads TGTGCCAGCAGACACAGGGTCGGGAACACCGGGGAGCTGTTTTTT. Translated: CASRHRVGNTGELFF.

The rearrangement links TRBV11-1 to TRBJ2-3, with 7 bases matching TRBD1. Trimming cost V 1 base and J 0 bases; bases outside gene matches: 1. Germline CDR1 SGHAT, CDR2 FQDESV (reference sequence). The CDR3 covers 15 residues. The DNA for the CDR3 is TGTGCCAGCAGCTTAGTAGGGGGCAGCACAGATACGCAGTATTTT. It encodes CASSLVGGSTDTQYF.

CDR3 nucleotide sequence: TGTGCCAGCAGCTCCGGACAGGTCAATCAGCCCCAGCATTTT. Protein product: CASSSGQVNQPQHF. The genes are TRBV7-9 and TRBJ1-5, with TRBD1 matching 7 bases. The CDR3 has 14 residues. Trimming at V came to 4 bases and at J to 3 bases, leaving 3 bases not matched to a gene. CDR1 SEHNR and CDR2 FQNEAQ come from the germline V gene (reference sequence).